This TCR beta chain appears in the sequencing data of a study of tissue T cells after allogeneic stem cell transplantation. The wider study: Graft-versus-host disease patients received grafts, several unmodified and three CD34-selected to deplete T cells. Where cell numbers permitted, CD3+ T cells were sorted from preserved blood and marrow.

Findings and limits, study-wide: Only a limited share of tissue TCRs appeared in blood or spleen. Motif-based clustering found tissue-specific repertoire signatures shared across patients, though few clones were shared.

TCRdb's copy holds only in-frame clones and misses some; the assay was immunoSEQ multiplex PCR. The sample lists 42,000 or so clones, roughly 92% occurring once. Turning to this clone: Its antigen is still unknown.

The CDR3 spans 14 residues. V was cut by 6 bases and J by 5 bases, with 13 bases left in between. Germline CDR1 SNHLY, CDR2 FYNNEI. Here the sequenced sample was blood, taken before transplantation. The receptor was derived from a woman aged 40-69 years who later had graft-versus-host disease after an allogeneic stem cell transplant. The rearrangement uses TRBV2 and TRBJ1-4, with TRBD1 as a possible D gene (6 bases). CDR3: CASREQGVNEKLFF. The CDR3 nucleotides are TGTGCCAGCAGGGAACAGGGCGTAAATGAAAAACTGTTTTTT.